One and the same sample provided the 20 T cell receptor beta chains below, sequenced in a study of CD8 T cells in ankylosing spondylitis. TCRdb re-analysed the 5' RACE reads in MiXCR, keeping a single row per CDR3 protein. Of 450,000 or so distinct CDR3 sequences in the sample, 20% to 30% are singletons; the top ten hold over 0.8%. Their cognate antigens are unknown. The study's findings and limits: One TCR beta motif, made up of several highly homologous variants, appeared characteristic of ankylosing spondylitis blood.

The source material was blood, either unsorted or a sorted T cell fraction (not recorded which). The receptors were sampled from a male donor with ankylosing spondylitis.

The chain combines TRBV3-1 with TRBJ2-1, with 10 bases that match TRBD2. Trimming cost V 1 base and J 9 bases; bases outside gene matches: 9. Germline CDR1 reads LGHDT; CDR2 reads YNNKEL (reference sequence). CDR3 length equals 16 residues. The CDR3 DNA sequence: TGTGCCAGCAGCCAAGTCAGGCTAGCGGGAGTCGGTGAGCAGTTCTTC. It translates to CASSQVRLAGVGEQFF.

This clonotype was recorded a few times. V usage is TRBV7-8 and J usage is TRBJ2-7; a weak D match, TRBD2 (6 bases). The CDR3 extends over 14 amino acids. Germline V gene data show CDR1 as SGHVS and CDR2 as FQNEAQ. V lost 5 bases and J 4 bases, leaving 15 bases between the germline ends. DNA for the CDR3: TGTGCCAGCAGCCATAGGGACTCGGGATACGAGCAGTACTTC. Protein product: CASSHRDSGYEQYF.

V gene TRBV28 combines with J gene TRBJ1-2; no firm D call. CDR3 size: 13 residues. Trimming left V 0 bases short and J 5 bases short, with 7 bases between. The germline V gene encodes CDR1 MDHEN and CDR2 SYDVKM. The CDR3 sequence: CASSLWVDYGYTF. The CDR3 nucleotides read TGTGCCAGCAGTTTATGGGTGGATTATGGCTACACCTTC.

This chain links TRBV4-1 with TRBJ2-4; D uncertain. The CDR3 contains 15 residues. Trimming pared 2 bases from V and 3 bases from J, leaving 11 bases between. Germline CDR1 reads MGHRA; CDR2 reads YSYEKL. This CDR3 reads CASSQTGWGKNIQYF. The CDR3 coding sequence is TGCGCCAGCAGCCAAACCGGATGGGGCAAAAACATTCAGTACTTC.

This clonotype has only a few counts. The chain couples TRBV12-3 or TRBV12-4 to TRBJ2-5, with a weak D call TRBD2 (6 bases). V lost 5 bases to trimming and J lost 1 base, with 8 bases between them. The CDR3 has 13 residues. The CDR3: CASSRELQETQYF. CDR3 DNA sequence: TGTGCCAGCAGTCGGGAGCTCCAAGAGACCCAGTACTTC.

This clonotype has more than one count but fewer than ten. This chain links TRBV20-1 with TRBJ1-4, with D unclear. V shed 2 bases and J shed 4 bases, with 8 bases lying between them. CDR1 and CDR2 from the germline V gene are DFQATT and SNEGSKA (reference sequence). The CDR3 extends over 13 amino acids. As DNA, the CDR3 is TGCAGTGCTAGACGAACATATAATGAAAAACTGTTTTTT. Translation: CSARRTYNEKLFF.

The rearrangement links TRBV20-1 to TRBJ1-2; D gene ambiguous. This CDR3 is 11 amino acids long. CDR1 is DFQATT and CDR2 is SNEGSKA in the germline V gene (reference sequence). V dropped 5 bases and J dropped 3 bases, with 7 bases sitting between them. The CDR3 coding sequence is TGCAGTGCTGCTGCGGACTATGGCTACACCTTC. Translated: CSAAADYGYTF.

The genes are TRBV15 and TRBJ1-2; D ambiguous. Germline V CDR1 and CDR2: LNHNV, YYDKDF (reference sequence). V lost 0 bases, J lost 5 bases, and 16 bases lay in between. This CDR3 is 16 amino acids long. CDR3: CATSRDLADLRYGYTF. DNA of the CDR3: TGTGCCACCAGCAGAGATTTGGCAGACCTTCGGTATGGCTACACCTTC.

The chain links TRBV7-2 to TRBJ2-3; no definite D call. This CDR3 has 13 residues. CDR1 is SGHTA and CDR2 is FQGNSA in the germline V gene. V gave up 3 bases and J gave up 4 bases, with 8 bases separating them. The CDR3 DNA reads TGTGCCAGCAGCTTTCGTTCGGCAGATACGCAGTATTTT. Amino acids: CASSFRSADTQYF.

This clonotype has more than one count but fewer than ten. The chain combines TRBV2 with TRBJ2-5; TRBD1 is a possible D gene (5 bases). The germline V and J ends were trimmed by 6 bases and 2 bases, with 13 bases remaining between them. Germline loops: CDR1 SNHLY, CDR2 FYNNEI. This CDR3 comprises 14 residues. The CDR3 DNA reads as TGTGCCAGCAGCATGGACCAGGGACAAGAGACCCAGTACTTC. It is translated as CASSMDQGQETQYF.

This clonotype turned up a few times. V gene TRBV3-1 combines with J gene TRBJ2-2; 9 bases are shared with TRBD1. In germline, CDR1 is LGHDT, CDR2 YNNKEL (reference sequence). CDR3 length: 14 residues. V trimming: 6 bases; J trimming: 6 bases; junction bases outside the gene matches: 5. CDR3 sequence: CASRLRDRAGELFF. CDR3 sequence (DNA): TGTGCCAGCAGGCTCCGGGACAGGGCCGGGGAGCTGTTTTTT.

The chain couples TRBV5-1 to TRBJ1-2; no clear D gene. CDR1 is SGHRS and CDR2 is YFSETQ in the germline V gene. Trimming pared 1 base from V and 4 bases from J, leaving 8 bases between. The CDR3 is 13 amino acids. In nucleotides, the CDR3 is TGCGCCAGCAGCTTGACAGATTCCTATGGCTACACCTTC. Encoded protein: CASSLTDSYGYTF.

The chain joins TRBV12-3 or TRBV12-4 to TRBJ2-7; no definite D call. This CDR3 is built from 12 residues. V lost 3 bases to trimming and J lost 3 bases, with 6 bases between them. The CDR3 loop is CASSLRNYEQYF. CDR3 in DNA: TGTGCCAGCAGTTTGAGGAACTACGAGCAGTACTTC.

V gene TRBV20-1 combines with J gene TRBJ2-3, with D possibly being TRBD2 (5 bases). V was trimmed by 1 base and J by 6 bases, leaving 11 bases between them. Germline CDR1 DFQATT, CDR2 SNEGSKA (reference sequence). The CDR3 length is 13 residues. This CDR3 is CSARGASRDTQYF. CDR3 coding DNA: TGCAGTGCTAGAGGAGCTAGCAGGGATACGCAGTATTTT.

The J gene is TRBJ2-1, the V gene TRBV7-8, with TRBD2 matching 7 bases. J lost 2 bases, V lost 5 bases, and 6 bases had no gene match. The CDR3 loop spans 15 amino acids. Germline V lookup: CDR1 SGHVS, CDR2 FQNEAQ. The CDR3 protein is CASSVLASTYNEQFF. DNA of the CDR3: TGTGCCAGCAGCGTACTAGCGAGTACCTACAATGAGCAGTTCTTC.

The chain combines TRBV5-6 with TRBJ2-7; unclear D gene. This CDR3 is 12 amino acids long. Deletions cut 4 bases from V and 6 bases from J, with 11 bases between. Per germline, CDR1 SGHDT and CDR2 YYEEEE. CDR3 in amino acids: CASSPAAGEQYF. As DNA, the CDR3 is TGTGCCAGCAGCCCCGCGGCCGGCGAGCAGTACTTC.

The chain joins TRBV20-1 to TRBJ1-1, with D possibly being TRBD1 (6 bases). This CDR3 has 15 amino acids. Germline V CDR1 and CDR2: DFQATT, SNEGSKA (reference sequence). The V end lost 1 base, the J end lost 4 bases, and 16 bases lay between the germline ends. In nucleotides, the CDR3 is TGCAGTGCTAGAGGGGTGGGGGCTGTTGCCACTGAAGCTTTCTTT. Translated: CSARGVGAVATEAFF.

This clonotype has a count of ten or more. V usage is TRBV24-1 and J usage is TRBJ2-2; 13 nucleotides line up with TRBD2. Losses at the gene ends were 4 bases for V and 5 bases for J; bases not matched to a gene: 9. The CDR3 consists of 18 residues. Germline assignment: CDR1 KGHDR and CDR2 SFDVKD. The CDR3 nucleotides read TGTGCCACCAGTGAACACGGACTAGCGGGAGCTCGAACCGGGGAGCTGTTTTTT. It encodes CATSEHGLAGARTGELFF.

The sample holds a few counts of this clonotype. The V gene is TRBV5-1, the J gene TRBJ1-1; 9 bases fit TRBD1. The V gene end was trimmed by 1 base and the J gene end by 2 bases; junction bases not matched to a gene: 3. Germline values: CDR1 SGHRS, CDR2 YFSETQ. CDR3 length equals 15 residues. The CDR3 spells CASSLWTGVNTEAFF. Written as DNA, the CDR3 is TGCGCCAGCAGCTTGTGGACAGGGGTAAACACTGAAGCTTTCTTT.

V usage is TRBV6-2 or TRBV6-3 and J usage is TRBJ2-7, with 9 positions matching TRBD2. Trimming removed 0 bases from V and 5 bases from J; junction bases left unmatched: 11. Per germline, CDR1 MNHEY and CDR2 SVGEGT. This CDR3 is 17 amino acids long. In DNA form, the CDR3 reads TGTGCCAGCAGTTACTCGAACGGCGTTAGCGGGAGTGACGAGCAGTACGTC. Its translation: CASSYSNGVSGSDEQYV.